The next 28 T cell receptor beta chains were all read from a single sample in a study of PD-1 blockade in classical Hodgkin lymphoma. Relapse was seen in all patients after autologous stem cell transplantation, and brentuximab vedotin exposure was variable. Sequencing was performed with immunoSEQ multiplex PCR; in TCRdb, only in-frame clones are kept and a portion is missing. The repertoire holds about 21,000 clones, approximately 70% seen once, with 5% to 6% in the top ten. Sequenced here: peripheral blood mononuclear cells (PBMCs), sampled at baseline. The receptors derive from a human donor with classical Hodgkin lymphoma.

The V gene is TRBV30, the J gene TRBJ2-7; perhaps TRBD2 as D (7 bases). The CDR3 covers 13 residues. Trimming stripped 5 bases from V and 6 bases from J, with 17 bases between. Germline V gives CDR1 GTSNPN, CDR2 SVGIG (reference sequence). CDR3 sequence: CAWVRQGGGEQYF. As DNA, the CDR3 is TGTGCCTGGGTGCGCCAGGGAGGGGGCGAGCAGTACTTC.

The chain employs TRBV28 and TRBJ1-1; no clear D. V dropped 5 bases and J dropped 1 base, with 11 bases sitting between them. Germline assignment: CDR1 MDHEN and CDR2 SYDVKM. This CDR3 is 14 amino acids long. This CDR3 is CASSPLGSNTEAFF. For the CDR3, the DNA is TGTGCCAGCAGTCCACTAGGGTCGAACACTGAAGCTTTCTTT.

This chain joins TRBV6-5 and TRBJ2-2, with D unclear. The assigned J gene may be wrong: the sequence end matches TRBJ1-3 better. The germline V gene has CDR1 MNHEY and CDR2 SVGAGI. This CDR3 contains 15 residues. The DNA of the CDR3 is TGTGCCAGCAGTAAAACACCTTCTACTGGAAACACCATATATTTT. This translates into CASSKTPSTGNTIYF.

This sequence joins TRBV5-8 and TRBJ2-1; the match to TRBD2 covers 15 bases. The ends lost 4 bases at V and 7 bases at J; junction bases unmatched: 3. The CDR3 has 15 residues. From germline, CDR1 is SGHTS and CDR2 YDEGEE. Here the CDR3 reads CASSRGLAGGNEQFF. CDR3 nucleotides: TGTGCCAGCAGCCGGGGACTAGCGGGAGGTAATGAGCAGTTCTTC.

This chain uses TRBV7-3 with TRBJ2-7; 9 bases map to TRBD1. V shed 2 bases and J 10 bases; nucleotides not matched to a gene: 12. The CDR3 is 15 residues long. Per germline, CDR1 SGHTA and CDR2 FQGTGA. For the CDR3, the DNA is TGTGCCAGCAGCTTAGGACGGACAGGGGTTGGGGGTCAGTACTTC. It translates to CASSLGRTGVGGQYF. The full variable domain, completed using reference TRBV7-3 and TRBJ2-7, is GAGVSQTPSNKVTEKGKYVELRCDPISGHTALYWYRQSLGQGPEFLIYFQGTGAADDSGLPNDRFFAVRPEGSVSTLKIQRTERGDSAVYLCASSLGRTGVGGQYFGPGTRLTVT.

This clone was seen only a few times. The V gene is TRBV11-2, the J gene TRBJ2-4; 10 bases fit TRBD2. The V gene end was trimmed by 5 bases and the J gene end by 7 bases; junction bases not matched to a gene: 8. The V gene's germline CDR1 is SGHAT and CDR2 FQNNGV. CDR3 length equals 15 residues. The CDR3 nucleotides read TGTGCCAGCAGCCCCCGGACTAGCGGCGGGAACATTCAGTACTTC. It translates to CASSPRTSGGNIQYF.

This chain joins TRBV30 and TRBJ2-5; D gene ambiguous. The V end was cut by 0 bases, the J end by 5 bases, with 4 bases between. Germline CDR1 GTSNPN, CDR2 SVGIG (reference sequence). There are 11 residues in the CDR3. CDR3 nucleotides: TGTGCCTGGAGTGTAAGTGAGACCCAGTACTTC. It codes for CAWSVSETQYF. Complete variable domain (other parts from reference TRBV30 and TRBJ2-5): SQTIHQWPATLVQPVGSPLSLECTVEGTSNPNLYWYRQAAGRGLQLLFYSVGIGQISSEVPQNLSASRPQDRQFILSSKKLLLSDSGFYLCAWSVSETQYFGPGTRLLVL.

The V gene is TRBV28, the J gene TRBJ2-3; weak D call: TRBD1 (6 bases). CDR3 size: 13 residues. Looked up from germline, CDR1 is MDHEN and CDR2 is SYDVKM. The V gene lost 10 bases and the J gene lost 2 bases, with 13 bases spanning the gap. CDR3 nucleotide sequence: TGTGCCACTAAAAGGACAGACACAGATACGCAGTATTTT. Amino acids: CATKRTDTDTQYF.

This rearrangement joins TRBV28 to TRBJ1-4; D is uncertain. The length of the CDR3 is 13 residues. The germline CDR1 and CDR2 sequences are MDHEN and SYDVKM. The V gene lost 7 bases and the J gene lost 4 bases, with 10 bases spanning the gap. CDR3 nucleotide sequence: TGTGCCAGCAAAGGAAGTCATAATGAAAAACTGTTTTTT. Residues: CASKGSHNEKLFF.

This chain connects TRBV9 to TRBJ2-3; D call uncertain. The CDR3 consists of 12 residues. CDR1 and CDR2 (germline): SGDLS, YYNGEE. V was trimmed by 7 bases and J by 2 bases, leaving 8 bases between them. The CDR3 spells CASARATDTQYF. In DNA, the CDR3 is TGTGCCAGCGCCCGGGCCACAGATACGCAGTATTTT.

This chain joins TRBV7-2 and TRBJ1-6; D remains ambiguous. Germline V lookup: CDR1 SGHTA, CDR2 FQGNSA. The CDR3 is made up of 15 amino acids. Trimming left V 5 bases short and J 7 bases short, with 15 bases between. CDR3 in amino acids: CASSPFSSSNSPLHF. CDR3 DNA sequence: TGTGCCAGCAGCCCTTTCTCTAGCAGCAATTCACCCCTCCACTTT. Drawing the rest from reference TRBV7-2 and TRBJ1-6, the complete variable domain is GAGVSQSPSNKVTEKGKDVELRCDPISGHTALYWYRQSLGQGLEFLIYFQGNSAPDKSGLPSDRFSAERTGGSVSTLTIQRTQQEDSAVYLCASSPFSSSNSPLHFGNGTRLTVT.

The rearrangement joins TRBV6-4 to TRBJ2-6; maybe TRBD2 (6 bases). This CDR3 region has 14 residues. The V end was cut by 6 bases, the J end by 1 base, with 7 bases between. Germline assignment: CDR1 MRHNA and CDR2 SNTAGT. CDR3 DNA: TGTGCCAGCAGCCGGGGGTCTGGGGCCAACGTCCTGACTTTC. Translated, it gives CASSRGSGANVLTF.

V is TRBV6-5 and J is TRBJ1-5; tentatively, D is TRBD1 (5 bases). From germline, CDR1 is MNHEY and CDR2 SVGAGI. V was cut by 0 bases and J by 9 bases, with 15 bases left in between. The CDR3 covers 15 residues. The CDR3 nucleotides are TGTGCCAGCAGTTACTCACCAGGTGGGGGTGGGCCCCAGCATTTT. This codes for CASSYSPGGGGPQHF.

The V and J genes are TRBV9 and TRBJ1-2; D uncertain. Germline CDR1 reads SGDLS; CDR2 reads YYNGEE. This CDR3 comprises 13 residues. V was clipped by 0 bases and J by 1 base, with 4 bases between them. The CDR3 bases are TGTGCCAGCAGCGTAGGACTTAACTATGGCTACACCTTC. Protein: CASSVGLNYGYTF.

This clone occurred once. This chain uses TRBV28 with TRBJ1-4; 7 bases align to TRBD1. Per the germline V gene, CDR1 is MDHEN and CDR2 is SYDVKM. This CDR3 is built from 13 residues. The J segment lost 4 bases and the V segment lost 8 bases, leaving 4 bases of the junction unmatched. This CDR3 is CASQGGLNEKLFF. CDR3 sequence (DNA): TGTGCCAGCCAGGGGGGCCTTAATGAAAAACTGTTTTTT.

V usage is TRBV4-1 and J usage is TRBJ1-5; D gene unclear. This CDR3 is built from 17 residues. The V and J ends lost 4 bases and 0 bases respectively, with 16 bases between them. The germline V gene has CDR1 MGHRA and CDR2 YSYEKL. CDR3 amino acids: CASSLSPGRNSNQPQHF. For the CDR3, the DNA is TGCGCCAGCAGCCTCTCACCTGGACGGAATAGCAATCAGCCCCAGCATTTT.

J is TRBJ2-7 and V is TRBV6-5; 14 nucleotides align to TRBD2. The V gene's germline CDR1 is MNHEY and CDR2 SVGAGI. V lost 8 bases and J lost 4; bases outside the gene matches: 4. The CDR3 extends over 14 amino acids. DNA for the CDR3: TGTGCCAGCGTACGGACTAGCGGGAGGTACGAGCAGTACTTC. Translating gives CASVRTSGRYEQYF.

This chain connects TRBV7-8 to TRBJ1-5; weak D call: TRBD1 (5 bases). Germline CDR1 and CDR2: SGHVS and FQNEAQ. The CDR3 has 14 residues. Deletions cut 5 bases from V and 4 bases from J, with 12 bases between. CDR3 DNA sequence: TGTGCCAGCAGCCCGGACAACCGAAATCAGCCCCAGCATTTT. Its protein is CASSPDNRNQPQHF. The whole variable domain, remainder taken from reference TRBV7-8 and TRBJ1-5, is GAGVSQSPRYKVAKRGQDVALRCDPISGHVSLFWYQQALGQGPEFLTYFQNEAQLDKSGLPSDRFFAERPEGSVSTLKIQRTQQEDSAVYLCASSPDNRNQPQHFGDGTRLSIL.

This clone was counted between two and nine times. The J gene is TRBJ2-7, the V gene TRBV7-2; maybe TRBD2 (5 bases). V was shortened by 3 bases and J by 1 base, with 10 bases between the two germline ends. CDR3 size: 14 residues. Germline V gene lookup returns CDR1 SGHTA and CDR2 FQGNSA. CDR3 DNA sequence: TGTGCCAGCAGCTTCTGGACTGGATCCTACGAGCAGTACTTC. It codes for CASSFWTGSYEQYF.

The V and J genes are TRBV28 and TRBJ1-6; D is perhaps TRBD1 (6 bases). The CDR3 totals 16 residues. Trimming removed 5 bases at V and 8 bases at J, with 19 bases between. Germline CDR1 and CDR2: MDHEN and SYDVKM. This CDR3 is CASSGGGGGWDSPLHF. The CDR3 DNA is TGTGCCAGCAGTGGTGGAGGGGGGGGCTGGGATTCACCCCTCCACTTT.

The chain combines TRBV7-2 with TRBJ1-1; D call uncertain. Per the germline V gene, CDR1 is SGHTA and CDR2 is FQGNSA. With 5 bases removed from V and 7 bases from J, the gap between germline ends came to 17 bases. The CDR3 is 14 residues long. CDR3 coding DNA: TGTGCCAGCAGCCCCACCCCAGGCTACTATGAAGCTTTCTTT. Encoded protein: CASSPTPGYYEAFF.

The chain employs TRBV28 and TRBJ1-1, with D hard to call. The length of the CDR3 is 17 residues. CDR1 and CDR2 from the germline V gene are MDHEN and SYDVKM. Deletions cut 6 bases from V and 3 bases from J, with 23 bases between. The CDR3 spells CASSQPSFREAYTEAFF. The CDR3 bases are TGTGCCAGCAGCCAACCCAGCTTTCGGGAGGCATACACTGAAGCTTTCTTT.

J is TRBJ2-1 and V is TRBV7-3; 11 bases map to TRBD2. CDR1 SGHTA and CDR2 FQGTGA come from the germline V gene. The CDR3 has 15 amino acids. Trimming at V came to 5 bases and at J to 4 bases, leaving 4 bases not matched to a gene. The CDR3 spells CASSQGLAAYNEQFF. The DNA for the CDR3 is TGTGCCAGCAGCCAGGGACTAGCGGCTTACAATGAGCAGTTCTTC.

The V call is TRBV30, the J call TRBJ2-2; no clear D gene. The CDR3 sequence is 14 residues long. The V gene lost 1 base and the J gene lost 2 bases, with 8 bases spanning the gap. The V gene's germline CDR1 is GTSNPN and CDR2 SVGIG (reference sequence). The CDR3 region is CAWSALVNTGELFF. Written as DNA, the CDR3 is TGTGCCTGGAGTGCTCTGGTCAACACCGGGGAGCTGTTTTTT.

V gene TRBV28 combines with J gene TRBJ1-5; D is unresolved. The germline CDR1 and CDR2 sequences are MDHEN and SYDVKM. This CDR3 has 17 residues. Trimming removed 7 bases at V and 2 bases at J, with 21 bases between. The CDR3 region is CASITEAIGVRNQPQHF. CDR3 nucleotides: TGTGCCAGCATAACAGAGGCTATTGGAGTGCGCAATCAGCCCCAGCATTTT.

The V and J genes are TRBV4-2 and TRBJ1-4; no clear D. The germline V gene encodes CDR1 LGHNA and CDR2 YNFKEQ. The V and J ends lost 7 bases and 5 bases respectively, with 17 bases between them. The CDR3 is 15 residues long. The CDR3 loop is CASNLPSDGNEKLFF. The DNA of the CDR3 is TGTGCCAGCAATCTTCCTTCGGACGGGAATGAAAAACTGTTTTTT.

The chain has TRBV18 and TRBJ2-6, with D possibly TRBD1 on 6 matching bases. Germline CDR1 KGHSH, CDR2 LQKENI. The CDR3 covers 18 residues. V shed 3 bases and J shed 2 bases, with 17 bases lying between them. The CDR3 reads CASSPRDTGFTGANVLTF. The CDR3 DNA sequence: TGTGCCAGCTCACCGAGGGACACTGGCTTCACTGGGGCCAACGTCCTGACTTTC.

The J gene is TRBJ1-2, the V gene TRBV4-3; D is unresolved. Trimming took 0 bases from V and 8 from J, leaving 16 bases between them. Germline V lookup: CDR1 LGHNA, CDR2 YSLEER. The length of the CDR3 is 15 residues. The CDR3 loop is CASSQELPGLGGYTF. CDR3 coding DNA: TGCGCCAGCAGCCAAGAATTACCAGGCCTGGGGGGCTACACCTTC.